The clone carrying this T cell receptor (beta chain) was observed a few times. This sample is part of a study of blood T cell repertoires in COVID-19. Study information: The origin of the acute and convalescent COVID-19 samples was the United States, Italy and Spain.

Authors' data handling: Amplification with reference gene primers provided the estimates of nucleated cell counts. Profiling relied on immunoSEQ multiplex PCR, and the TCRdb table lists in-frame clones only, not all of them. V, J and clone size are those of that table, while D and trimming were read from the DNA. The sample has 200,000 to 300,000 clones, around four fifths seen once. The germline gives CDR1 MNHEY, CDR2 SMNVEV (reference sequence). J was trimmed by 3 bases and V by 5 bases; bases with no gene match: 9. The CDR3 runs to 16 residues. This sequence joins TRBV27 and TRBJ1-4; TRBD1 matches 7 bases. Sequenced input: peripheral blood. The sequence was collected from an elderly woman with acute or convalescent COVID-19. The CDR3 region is CASSMTGMVANEKLFF. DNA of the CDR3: TGTGCCAGCAGTATGACAGGGATGGTGGCTAATGAAAAACTGTTTTTT.